This TCR beta chain was recorded in a study of T-cell memory formation after mild COVID-19. The CDR3 runs 14 residues. V shed 6 bases and J shed 4 bases, with 15 bases lying between them. Germline V lookup: CDR1 SGHTA, CDR2 FQGNSA. 5'RACE with constant-segment primers built TCRalpha and TCRbeta cDNA libraries with UMIs. TCRdb ran MiXCR on the 5' RACE reads and lists one entry per CDR3 protein. The table lists around 340,000 distinct CDR3 sequences, roughly 13% of them singletons. The V gene is TRBV7-2, the J gene TRBJ2-5; TRBD2 is a possible D gene (5 bases). Source material: PBMCs or a T cell subset sorted from them (not recorded which). The receptor was derived from a man aged 18 to 30 who had mild COVID-19 (a few samples of this study predate the infection). Cell type and time point are not known. The CDR3 coding sequence is TGTGCCAGCAGGGAACCTGGAGGTGGAGAGACCCAGTACTTC. Its protein is CASREPGGGETQYF. The full variable domain, with the rest looked up from reference TRBV7-2 and TRBJ2-5, is GAGVSQSPSNKVTEKGKDVELRCDPISGHTALYWYRQSLGQGLEFLIYFQGNSAPDKSGLPSDRFSAERTGGSVSTLTIQRTQQEDSAVYLCASREPGGGETQYFGPGTRLLVL.